The 28 T cell receptor beta chains reported below all come from one sample, sequenced in a study of cytomegalovirus exposure and HLA in healthy donors. Primers included in the PCR were 60 Vbeta and 13 Jbeta primers. Assay used: immunoSEQ multiplex PCR; TCRdb lists only in-frame clones, some missing. The sample contains approximately 220,000 clones, over 75% of which appear only once. The specimen was PBMCs. The receptors here all came from a girl aged 2 to 9 in good health and CMV-seronegative.

The chain carries TRBV7-9 and TRBJ1-1, with 7 bases lining up with TRBD1. The CDR3 has 12 amino acids. The trim removed 5 bases at V and 4 bases at J, leaving 1 base unmatched. The germline gives CDR1 SEHNR, CDR2 FQNEAQ (reference sequence). CDR3: CASSRQGTEAFF. The CDR3 DNA sequence: TGTGCCAGCAGCCGACAGGGCACTGAAGCTTTCTTT. The full variable domain, its missing parts supplied by reference TRBV7-9 and TRBJ1-1, is DTGVSQNPRHKITKRGQNVTFRCDPISEHNRLYWYRQTLGQGPEFLTYFQNEAQLEKSRLLSDRFSAERPKGSFSTLEIQRTEQGDSAMYLCASSRQGTEAFFGQGTRLTVV.

The chain has TRBV30 and TRBJ2-5; 9 bases fit TRBD1. This CDR3 comprises 15 residues. The V and J ends lost 3 bases and 5 bases, in that order; junction bases with no gene match: 10. Per germline, CDR1 GTSNPN and CDR2 SVGIG (reference sequence). The CDR3 DNA follows: TGTGCCTGGAGAATGGGGACAGGGAGGGGGGAGACCCAGTACTTC. Amino acids: CAWRMGTGRGETQYF. Based on the CDR3 plus reference TRBV30 and TRBJ2-5, the full variable domain is SQTIHQWPATLVQPVGSPLSLECTVEGTSNPNLYWYRQAAGRGLQLLFYSVGIGQISSEVPQNLSASRPQDRQFILSSKKLLLSDSGFYLCAWRMGTGRGETQYFGPGTRLLVL.

This chain links TRBV5-1 with TRBJ2-3; D possibly corresponds to TRBD2 (6 bases). Per the germline V gene, CDR1 is SGHRS and CDR2 is YFSETQ. This CDR3 contains 14 residues. V was trimmed by 4 bases and J by 2 bases, leaving 11 bases between them. The CDR3 coding sequence is TGCGCCAGCAGCCTAGGACTACCCACAGATACGCAGTATTTT. As protein: CASSLGLPTDTQYF.

The chain combines TRBV2 with TRBJ1-3; 9 nucleotides align to TRBD1. V lost 2 bases to trimming and J lost 4 bases; unmatched junction nucleotides: 6. CDR3 length equals 16 residues. Germline values: CDR1 SNHLY, CDR2 FYNNEI. CDR3 protein: CASSESTGGGGNTIYF. The CDR3 nucleotides read TGTGCCAGCAGTGAAAGTACAGGGGGCGGGGGAAACACCATATATTTT.

The genes are TRBV6-6 and TRBJ1-1, with a possible D match to TRBD1 (6 bases). The length of the CDR3 is 13 residues. V was trimmed by 7 bases and J by 4 bases, leaving 13 bases between them. Germline V gene lookup returns CDR1 MNHNY and CDR2 SVGAGI (reference sequence). CDR3 protein: CASTPGQLTEAFF. The CDR3 DNA reads as TGTGCCAGCACCCCTGGACAGCTCACTGAAGCTTTCTTT.

The gene calls are TRBV15 and TRBJ2-7, with D possibly TRBD1 on 5 matching bases. Germline-derived CDR1 and CDR2 are LNHNV and YYDKDF (reference sequence). V lost 4 bases and J 1 base, leaving 20 bases between the germline ends. CDR3 size: 17 residues. The CDR3 spells CATSTQSQRTPSYEQYF. DNA of the CDR3: TGTGCCACCAGCACCCAGTCTCAGAGGACACCTTCCTACGAGCAGTACTTC.

The chain links TRBV9 to TRBJ2-1, with TRBD2 matching over 9 bases. With V trimmed by 0 bases and J by 6 bases, 4 bases remained unmatched. CDR3 length: 15 residues. In germline, CDR1 is SGDLS, CDR2 YYNGEE. CDR3: CASSVDSGSANEQFF. The CDR3, as DNA: TGTGCCAGCAGCGTAGATAGCGGGAGTGCCAATGAGCAGTTCTTC. Full variable domain (missing parts from reference TRBV9 and TRBJ2-1): DSGVTQTPKHLITATGQRVTLRCSPRSGDLSVYWYQQSLDQGLQFLIQYYNGEERAKGNILERFSAQQFPDLHSELNLSSLELGDSALYFCASSVDSGSANEQFFGPGTRLTVL.

This chain uses TRBV30 with TRBJ2-1; D possibly corresponds to TRBD2 (6 bases). The length of the CDR3 is 19 residues. V lost 0 bases to trimming and J lost 8 bases, with 29 bases between them. Germline CDR1 and CDR2: GTSNPN and SVGIG (reference sequence). The CDR3 loop reads CAWSVSGGSGPNHKDEQFF. The CDR3 DNA reads as TGTGCCTGGAGTGTCTCTGGCGGTAGCGGACCAAACCATAAGGATGAGCAGTTCTTC.

This chain joins TRBV6-6 and TRBJ1-1, with D perhaps matching TRBD1 (5 bases). Per the germline V gene, CDR1 is MNHNY and CDR2 is SVGAGI (reference sequence). The CDR3 is 16 residues long. V gave up 0 bases and J gave up 3 bases, with 14 bases separating them. In DNA form, the CDR3 reads TGTGCCAGCAGTTACTCGAATCTCGGGGGACACACTGAAGCTTTCTTT. Residues: CASSYSNLGGHTEAFF.

V gene TRBV7-6 combines with J gene TRBJ2-7; weak D call: TRBD2 (5 bases). The CDR3 is 14 residues long. Germline values: CDR1 SGHVS, CDR2 FNYEAQ. Trimming shortened V by 4 bases and J by 5 bases, and 15 bases separated the two germline ends. CDR3: CASSYLAGADEQYF. The DNA for the CDR3 is TGTGCCAGCAGCTACCTAGCAGGCGCCGACGAGCAGTACTTC.

This clone was detected only once. The chain has TRBV7-7 and TRBJ2-1; tentative D call: TRBD1 (5 bases). The V end lost 5 bases, the J end lost 5 bases, and 10 bases lay between the germline ends. From germline, CDR1 is SSHAT and CDR2 FNYEAQ (reference sequence). The CDR3 is 13 amino acids. In DNA form, the CDR3 reads TGTGCCAGCAGCCTTGGGGCTGACAATGAGCAGTTCTTC. The encoded protein is CASSLGADNEQFF.

The chain is built from TRBV19 and TRBJ1-5; TRBD1 matches at 10 bases. J lost 7 bases, V lost 4 bases, and 4 bases had no gene match. This CDR3 has 14 residues. The germline CDR1 and CDR2 sequences are LNHDA and SQIVND (reference sequence). CDR3 in amino acids: CASSRQGARQPQHF. In nucleotides, the CDR3 is TGTGCCAGTAGTAGACAGGGGGCGAGGCAGCCCCAGCATTTT.

The CDR3 region has the DNA TGTGCCAGCATTCCAGACGCTGGGGCGACGAAAGTCGACCGGGCTTTCTTT. Translating gives CASIPDAGATKVDRAFF. The V and J genes are TRBV2 and TRBJ1-1; D might be TRBD1 (5 bases). The germline gives CDR1 SNHLY, CDR2 FYNNEI. Trimming shortened V by 7 bases and J by 11 bases, and 32 bases separated the two germline ends. CDR3 length equals 17 residues.

J is TRBJ1-4 and V is TRBV23-1; D unclear. TRBV23-1 is placed among ORFs of uncertain function. Trimming cost V 6 bases and J 4 bases, with 12 bases left between them. The length of the CDR3 is 14 residues. The CDR3 region has the DNA TGCGCCAGCAGGGAGACACTAGTTAATGAAAAACTGTTTTTT. Amino acid sequence: CASRETLVNEKLFF.

This clone appeared a few times. The chain carries TRBV7-9 and TRBJ2-7; 10 nucleotides align to TRBD2. This CDR3 has 16 amino acids. Germline CDR1 is SEHNR and CDR2 is FQNEAQ (reference sequence). After removal of 5 bases from V and 7 bases from J, the junction contained 14 bases not matched to a gene. The CDR3 DNA is TGTGCCAGCAGCCCTCGTAGCGGGGGGACATGGAGGGAGCAGTACTTC. Amino acid sequence: CASSPRSGGTWREQYF.

This clone has just a few counts. This sequence joins TRBV27 and TRBJ2-7; D unclear. The germline V gene has CDR1 MNHEY and CDR2 SMNVEV (reference sequence). The CDR3 consists of 11 residues. V was cut by 6 bases and J by 2 bases, with 5 bases left in between. Written as DNA, the CDR3 is TGTGCCAGCAGAAGCACCTACGAGCAGTACTTC. Protein: CASRSTYEQYF.

This clone came up a few times. This chain uses TRBV19 with TRBJ1-2; 8 bases fit TRBD1. The germline CDR1 and CDR2 sequences are LNHDA and SQIVND (reference sequence). This CDR3 has 13 amino acids. With 6 bases clipped from V and 7 bases from J, the junction kept 7 bases outside the gene matches. CDR3 coding DNA: TGTGCCAGTAGCTCCGACAGGGGAAGTGGCTACACCTTC. Its protein product is CASSSDRGSGYTF.

J is TRBJ1-2 and V is TRBV7-6; D gene unclear. The germline V gene has CDR1 SGHVS and CDR2 FNYEAQ. V was clipped by 1 base and J by 8 bases, with 11 bases between them. CDR3 length: 13 amino acids. The CDR3 spells CASSLESSGGYTF. CDR3 DNA sequence: TGTGCCAGCAGCTTAGAAAGTTCGGGGGGCTACACCTTC.

The chain employs TRBV4-2 and TRBJ2-3, with 16 bases fitting TRBD2. CDR1 and CDR2 (germline): LGHNA, YNFKEQ. Unmatched junction bases numbered 10, after V lost 1 base and J lost 12 bases. CDR3 length: 17 residues. The CDR3 coding sequence is TGTGCCAGCAGCCAAGGCCCCGCGGGACTAGCGGGAGGGCATCAGTATTTT. Translation: CASSQGPAGLAGGHQYF.

The gene calls are TRBV30 and TRBJ2-1; tentatively, D is TRBD2 (6 bases). CDR3 size: 14 residues. CDR1 is GTSNPN and CDR2 is SVGIG in the germline V gene (reference sequence). V gave up 0 bases and J gave up 7 bases, with 13 bases separating them. CDR3 coding DNA: TGTGCCTGGAGTGTAGGAGCGGGCTCGAATGAGCAGTTCTTC. It encodes CAWSVGAGSNEQFF.

This clone has more than one count but fewer than ten. The rearrangement links TRBV15 to TRBJ2-1; D call uncertain. Germline V lookup: CDR1 LNHNV, CDR2 YYDKDF (reference sequence). The CDR3 has 15 amino acids. The ends were cut back, 0 bases at V and 10 bases at J, with 16 bases in the middle. CDR3 DNA: TGTGCCACCAGCAGAGAATCCTCAGAGGTCCAGGAGCAGTTCTTC. Amino acids: CATSRESSEVQEQFF.

There are a few counts of this clone. V gene TRBV4-1 combines with J gene TRBJ1-1, with D uncertain. Germline V CDR1 and CDR2: MGHRA, YSYEKL. Between the trimmed V and J ends, which lost 4 bases and 0 bases, there was a span of 12 bases. CDR3 length: 15 residues. The CDR3 sequence: CASSRSQPLNTEAFF. The CDR3 nucleotides read TGCGCCAGCAGCCGATCACAGCCGTTGAACACTGAAGCTTTCTTT.

V is TRBV6-6 and J is TRBJ1-2, with D perhaps matching TRBD1 (5 bases). Germline loops: CDR1 MNHNY, CDR2 SVGAGI (reference sequence). V was cut by 0 bases and J by 8 bases, with 13 bases left in between. This CDR3 spans 14 amino acids. The CDR3 here is CASSYSGRVEGYTF. CDR3 DNA sequence: TGTGCCAGCAGTTACTCGGGCAGGGTGGAGGGCTACACCTTC.

The V call is TRBV7-6, the J call TRBJ2-3; TRBD2 matches 9 bases. The CDR3 has 15 residues. The V gene end was trimmed by 5 bases and the J gene end by 0 bases; junction bases not matched to a gene: 3. Germline lookup yields CDR1 SGHVS and CDR2 FNYEAQ. The CDR3 region is CASSPSGTSTDTQYF. In DNA, the CDR3 is TGTGCCAGCAGCCCTAGCGGGACCAGCACAGATACGCAGTATTTT.

This clone appeared once. CDR3 nucleotides: TGTGCCAGCTCACGGCAGGGAGGGGACACCATATATTTT. Amino acids: CASSRQGGDTIYF. V usage is TRBV18 and J usage is TRBJ1-3; a possible D gene is TRBD1 (5 bases). The V gene lost 4 bases and the J gene lost 8 bases, with 12 bases spanning the gap. Germline loops: CDR1 KGHSH, CDR2 LQKENI. CDR3 length: 13 amino acids.

As for this clone: Other DNA sequences of this sample code for an identical CDR3. This chain joins TRBV7-9 and TRBJ2-7; TRBD1 might be the D (5 bases). The CDR3 has 14 residues. Germline lookup yields CDR1 SEHNR and CDR2 FQNEAQ (reference sequence). V was shortened by 1 base and J by 5 bases, with 12 bases between the two germline ends. CDR3 sequence: CASSLGGRAHEQYF. In DNA form, the CDR3 reads TGTGCCAGCAGCTTAGGGGGCAGGGCCCACGAGCAGTACTTC.

The rearrangement links TRBV2 to TRBJ2-7, with D unclear. CDR3 length: 12 residues. V was pared by 6 bases and J by 4 bases, with 10 bases between. Per germline, CDR1 SNHLY and CDR2 FYNNEI. The CDR3 coding sequence is TGTGCCAGCAGGGAGCCTGTGTACGAGCAGTACTTC. It codes for CASREPVYEQYF.

This clone was seen just once. Additional DNA sequences in this sample encode the identical CDR3. The chain uses TRBV19 and TRBJ1-5, with a tentative D call TRBD1 (5 bases). CDR3 length: 13 amino acids. Per germline, CDR1 LNHDA and CDR2 SQIVND (reference sequence). Trimming cost V 3 bases and J 6 bases, with 9 bases left between them. The CDR3 region has the DNA TGTGCCAGTAGTATCGGGGGAGGTCAGCCCCAGCATTTT. Amino acid sequence: CASSIGGGQPQHF.